This T cell receptor (beta chain) is from a study of shared clonotypes between healthy human individuals. General observations from the study: Compared with memory subsets, naive subsets generally had larger estimated richness.

Regarding this clone: Antigen: not known. Other DNA variants within this sample encode the same CDR3.

Trimming left V 0 bases short and J 4 bases short, with 8 bases between. The CDR3 runs 14 residues. Germline-derived CDR1 and CDR2 are SGDLS and YYNGEE. In the authors' methods: For the immunoSEQ data, sequences were junction-only without quality scores, so filtering differed. Only in-frame clones appear in the TCRdb table, and some are missing; sequencing was by immunoSEQ multiplex PCR. Clone size and the V and J calls come from that table; the DNA yielded D and trimming. The data show about 2.4 million clones, roughly 93% seen once. This clonotype originated in a man between 18 and 35 years old in good health. Some clones in this sample may be carry-over from other donors' samples. Sequencing input: naive CD4+ T cells from PBMCs. Subset specified: CD45RA+ positively selected. The chain uses TRBV9 and TRBJ2-1; no reliable D call. CDR3 nucleotide sequence: TGTGCCAGCAGCGTAGCCGCTTCGTACAATGAGCAGTTCTTC. Translated, it gives CASSVAASYNEQFF.